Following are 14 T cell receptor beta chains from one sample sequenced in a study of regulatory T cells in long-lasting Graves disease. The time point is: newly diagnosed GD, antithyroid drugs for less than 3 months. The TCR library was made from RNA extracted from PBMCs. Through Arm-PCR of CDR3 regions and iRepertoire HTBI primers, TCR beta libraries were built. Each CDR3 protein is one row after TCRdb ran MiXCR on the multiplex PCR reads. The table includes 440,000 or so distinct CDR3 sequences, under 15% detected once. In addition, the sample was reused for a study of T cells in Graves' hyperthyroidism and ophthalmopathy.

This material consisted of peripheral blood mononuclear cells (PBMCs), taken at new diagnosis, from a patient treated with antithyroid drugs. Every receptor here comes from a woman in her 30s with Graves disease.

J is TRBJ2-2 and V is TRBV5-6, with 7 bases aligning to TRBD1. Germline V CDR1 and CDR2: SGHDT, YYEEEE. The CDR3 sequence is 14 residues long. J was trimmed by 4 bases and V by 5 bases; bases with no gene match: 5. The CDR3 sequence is CASSPGTVTGELFF. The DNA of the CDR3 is TGTGCCAGCAGTCCCGGGACAGTCACCGGGGAGCTGTTTTTT.

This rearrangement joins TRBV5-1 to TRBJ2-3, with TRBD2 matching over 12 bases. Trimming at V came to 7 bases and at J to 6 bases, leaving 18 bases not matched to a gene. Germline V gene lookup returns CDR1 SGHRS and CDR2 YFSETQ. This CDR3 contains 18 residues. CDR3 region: CASRMRVQLGTSGDTQYF. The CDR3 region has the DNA TGCGCCAGCCGAATGCGGGTCCAACTCGGGACTAGCGGGGATACGCAGTATTTT.

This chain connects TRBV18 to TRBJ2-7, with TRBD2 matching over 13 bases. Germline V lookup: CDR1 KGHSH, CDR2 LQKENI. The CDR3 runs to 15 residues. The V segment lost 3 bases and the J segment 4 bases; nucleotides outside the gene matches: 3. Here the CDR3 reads CASSPPGLAGYEQYF. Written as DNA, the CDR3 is TGTGCCAGCTCACCGCCGGGACTAGCGGGGTACGAGCAGTACTTC. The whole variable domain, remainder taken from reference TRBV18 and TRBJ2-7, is NAGVMQNPRHLVRRRGQEARLRCSPMKGHSHVYWYRQLPEEGLKFMVYLQKENIIDESGMPKERFSAEFPKEGPSILRIQQVVRGDSAAYFCASSPPGLAGYEQYFGPGTRLTVT.

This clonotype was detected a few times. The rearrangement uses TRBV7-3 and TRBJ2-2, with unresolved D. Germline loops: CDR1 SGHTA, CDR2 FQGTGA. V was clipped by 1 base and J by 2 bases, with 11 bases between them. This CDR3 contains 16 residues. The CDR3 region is CASSLSLLPNTGELFF. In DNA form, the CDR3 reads TGTGCCAGCAGCTTAAGTCTACTACCCAACACCGGGGAGCTGTTTTTT.

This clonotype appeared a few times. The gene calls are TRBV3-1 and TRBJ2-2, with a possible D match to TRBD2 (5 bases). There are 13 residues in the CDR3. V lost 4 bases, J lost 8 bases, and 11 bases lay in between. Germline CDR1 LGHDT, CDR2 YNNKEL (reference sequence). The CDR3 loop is CASSPSREGELFF. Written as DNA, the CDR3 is TGTGCCAGCAGCCCCTCAAGGGAGGGGGAGCTGTTTTTT. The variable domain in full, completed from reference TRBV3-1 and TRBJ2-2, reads DTAVSQTPKYLVTQMGNDKSIKCEQNLGHDTMYWYKQDSKKFLKIMFSYNNKELIINETVPNRFSPKSPDKAHLNLHINSLELGDSAVYFCASSPSREGELFFGEGSRLTVL.

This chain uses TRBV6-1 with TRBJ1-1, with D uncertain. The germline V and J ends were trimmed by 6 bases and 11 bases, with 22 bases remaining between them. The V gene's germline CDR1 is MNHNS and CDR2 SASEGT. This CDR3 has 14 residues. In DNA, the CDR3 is TGTGCCAGCAGCCAGTCAGGACCGGGTCTGCGGGCTTTCTTT. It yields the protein CASSQSGPGLRAFF.

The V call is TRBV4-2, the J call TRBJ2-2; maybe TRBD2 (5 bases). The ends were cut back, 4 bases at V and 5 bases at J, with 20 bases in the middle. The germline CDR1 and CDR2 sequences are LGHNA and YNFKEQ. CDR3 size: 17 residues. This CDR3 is CASSPARRARGTGELFF. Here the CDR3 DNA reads TGTGCCAGCAGCCCCGCTCGCCGTGCTAGAGGGACCGGGGAGCTGTTTTTT.

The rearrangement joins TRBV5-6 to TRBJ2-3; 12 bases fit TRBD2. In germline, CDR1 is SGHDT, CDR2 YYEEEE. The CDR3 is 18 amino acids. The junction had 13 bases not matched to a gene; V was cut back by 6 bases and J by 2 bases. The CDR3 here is CASTLLAGGGPHTDTQYF. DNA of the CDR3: TGTGCCAGCACCCTACTAGCGGGAGGAGGGCCGCACACAGATACGCAGTATTTT.

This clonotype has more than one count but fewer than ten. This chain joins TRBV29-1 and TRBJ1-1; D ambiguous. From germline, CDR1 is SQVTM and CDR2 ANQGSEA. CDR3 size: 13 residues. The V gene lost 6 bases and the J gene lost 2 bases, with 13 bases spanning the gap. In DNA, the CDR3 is TGCAGCGTCCCCGGGAACAGTAACACTGAAGCTTTCTTT. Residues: CSVPGNSNTEAFF.

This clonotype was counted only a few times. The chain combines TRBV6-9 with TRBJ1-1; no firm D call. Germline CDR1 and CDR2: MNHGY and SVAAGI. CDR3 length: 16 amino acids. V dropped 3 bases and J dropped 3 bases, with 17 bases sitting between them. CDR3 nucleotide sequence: TGTGCCAGCAGTTACTCATCGCGCGAGACGTACACTGAAGCTTTCTTT. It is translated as CASSYSSRETYTEAFF.

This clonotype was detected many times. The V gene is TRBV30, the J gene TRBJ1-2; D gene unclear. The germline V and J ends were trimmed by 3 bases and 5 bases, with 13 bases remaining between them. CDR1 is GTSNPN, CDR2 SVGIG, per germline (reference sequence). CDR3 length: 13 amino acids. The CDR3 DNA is TGTGCCTGGAGAGTACAGTCCGGGTATGGCTACACCTTC. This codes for CAWRVQSGYGYTF.

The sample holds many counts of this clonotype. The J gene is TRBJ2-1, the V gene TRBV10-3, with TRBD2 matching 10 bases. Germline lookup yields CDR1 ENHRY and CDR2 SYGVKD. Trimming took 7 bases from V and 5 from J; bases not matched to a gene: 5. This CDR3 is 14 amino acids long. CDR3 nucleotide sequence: TGTGCCATCACGGCTAGCGGGAGAGACAATGAGCAGTTCTTC. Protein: CAITASGRDNEQFF.

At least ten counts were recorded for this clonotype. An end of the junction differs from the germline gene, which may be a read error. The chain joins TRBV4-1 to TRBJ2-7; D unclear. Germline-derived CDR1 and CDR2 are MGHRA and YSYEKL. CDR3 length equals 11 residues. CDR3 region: CASSQAYEQYF. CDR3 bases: TGTGCCAGCAGTCAAGCCTACGAGCAGTACTTC.

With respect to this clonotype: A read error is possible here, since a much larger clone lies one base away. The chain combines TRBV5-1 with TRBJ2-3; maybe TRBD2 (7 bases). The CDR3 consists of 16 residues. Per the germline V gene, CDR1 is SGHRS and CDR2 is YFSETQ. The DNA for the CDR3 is TGCGCCAGCAGCTCCACAGGGAGGGGAAGCACAGGTACGCAGTATTTT. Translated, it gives CASSSTGRGSTGTQYF.